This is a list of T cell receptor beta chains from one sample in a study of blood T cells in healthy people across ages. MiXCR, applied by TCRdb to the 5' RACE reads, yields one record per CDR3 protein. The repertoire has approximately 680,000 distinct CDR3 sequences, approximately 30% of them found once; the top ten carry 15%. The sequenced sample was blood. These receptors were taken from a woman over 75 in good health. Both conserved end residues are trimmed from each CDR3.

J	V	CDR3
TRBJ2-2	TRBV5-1	ASSWTGGLSGELF
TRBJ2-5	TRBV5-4	ASSFSRGSQETQY
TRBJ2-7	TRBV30	AWSGQGHEQY
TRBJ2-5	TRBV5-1	ASSLERGRWETQY
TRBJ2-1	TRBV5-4	ASSLEPINNEQF
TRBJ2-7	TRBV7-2	ASSEGPTYEQY
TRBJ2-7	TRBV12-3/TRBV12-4	ASSLASRAKSSYEQY
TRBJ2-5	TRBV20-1	SADLGDGETQY
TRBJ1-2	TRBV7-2	ASSFPADPSNYGYT
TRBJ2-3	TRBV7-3	ASSLGAIRTDTQY
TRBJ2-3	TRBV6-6	ASSYSSDTQY
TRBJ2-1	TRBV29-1	SVADYNEQF
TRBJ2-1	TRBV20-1	SALAQRGVNRHEQF
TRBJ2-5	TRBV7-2	ASSLGGPETQY
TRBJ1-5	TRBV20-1	SAATGGAGNQPQH
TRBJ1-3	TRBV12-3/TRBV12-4	ASHGGDQTFGNTIY
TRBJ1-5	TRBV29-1	SVVEGPGQPQH
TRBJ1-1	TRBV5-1	ASSSSGFTEAF
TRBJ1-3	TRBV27	ASSPTGPGNTIY
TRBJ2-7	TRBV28	ASRAAGRTYEQY
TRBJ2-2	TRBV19	ASSKSQQSNTGELF
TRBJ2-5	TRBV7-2	ASSLGGTWETQY
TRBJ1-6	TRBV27	ASSPDRGSSPPH
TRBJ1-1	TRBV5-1	ASSFTRGITEAF
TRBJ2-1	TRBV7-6	ASSQLAGYRPSFSYNEQF
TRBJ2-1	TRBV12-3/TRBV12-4	ASLGETASYNEQF
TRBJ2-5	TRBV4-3	ASSQGRGYENEQY
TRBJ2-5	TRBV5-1	ANSWGGGGEETQY
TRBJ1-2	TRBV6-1	ASSGPRYGYT
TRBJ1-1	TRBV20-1	SARNRGSTEAF
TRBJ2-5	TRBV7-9	ASSYLTRTGGAGTETQY
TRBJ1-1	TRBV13	ASSLRDRIREAF
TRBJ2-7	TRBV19	ASSMLAGGSYEQY
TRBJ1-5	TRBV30	AWVRLGQGSLYSNQPQH
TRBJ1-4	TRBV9	ASSVGGRESKLF
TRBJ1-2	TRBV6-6	ASSYQPQGNYGYT
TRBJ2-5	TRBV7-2	ASSSPGLMGETQY
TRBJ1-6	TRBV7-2	ASSLDRERSRPLH
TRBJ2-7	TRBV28	ASSFPPDRRGSYEQY
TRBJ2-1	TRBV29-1	SVDFSEVDEQF
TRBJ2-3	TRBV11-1	ASSLGSGLVIDTQY
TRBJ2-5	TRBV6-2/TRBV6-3	ASSYGQGPLYGQY
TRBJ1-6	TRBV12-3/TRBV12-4	ASSLGGPSEFTLH
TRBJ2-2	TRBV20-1	SAWAGTGVSGELF
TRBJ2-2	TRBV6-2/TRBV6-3	ASRSGLAERRYTGELF
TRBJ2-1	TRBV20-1	SARDHGTGGSNEQF
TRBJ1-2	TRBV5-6	ASSPGQIYGYT
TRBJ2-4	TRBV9	ASSPRFNGGVAKNIQY
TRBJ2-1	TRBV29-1	SGTKREEQF
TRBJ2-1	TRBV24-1	ATRGPLGNEQF
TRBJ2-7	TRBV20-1	SAISTGPEQY
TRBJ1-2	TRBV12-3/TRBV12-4	ASSSSGPNRYT
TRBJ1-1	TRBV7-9	ASSLALEWRTEAF
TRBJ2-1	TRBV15	AITAGTSGRWRNEQF